This TCR beta chain is from a study of blood T cell repertoires in COVID-19. Study-level background: Spain, Italy and the United States supplied samples that represented acute and convalescent COVID-19. PBMCs, B-cell-depleted T cells, or T cells provided the cDNA or gDNA that made up the material.

From germline, CDR1 is SGHTS and CDR2 YDEGEE. The V and J ends lost 2 bases and 6 bases, in that order; junction bases with no gene match: 2. This CDR3 has 14 amino acids. In the study's own analysis: For nucleated cells, counts were estimated from reference gene primer amplification. Sequencing used immunoSEQ multiplex PCR; TCRdb keeps in-frame clones, though not all of them. The V and J calls and clone size were taken over from that table, and D and trimming were inferred from the DNA. The table records 200,000 or so clones, under 90% of them present only once. Sequences were obtained from peripheral blood. The gene calls are TRBV5-8 and TRBJ2-1, with TRBD2 identical over 10 bases. This TCR derives from a woman between 55 and 75 years old who had recovered from COVID-19. In nucleotides, the CDR3 is TGTGCCAGCAGCTTAAAGCGGGGGGGCAATGAGCAGTTCTTC. Translated: CASSLKRGGNEQFF.